There are many counts of the clone carrying this T cell receptor beta chain. As yet, its antigen is unknown. Each CDR3 protein is one row after TCRdb ran MiXCR on the 5' RACE reads. The sample has 150,000 to 200,000 distinct CDR3 sequences, 18% seen once. This sample is drawn from a study of CD8 T cells in ankylosing spondylitis. Overall study results and limits: The disease-linked clones had a CD8+ phenotype and low blood frequencies. Seemingly characteristic of ankylosing spondylitis blood was a TCR beta motif consisting of roughly 8 highly homologous variants. Earlier studies detected some motif variants in reactive arthritis synovial fluid and blood.

The V gene end was trimmed by 3 bases and the J gene end by 2 bases; junction bases not matched to a gene: 7. CDR3 length: 17 residues. Per germline, CDR1 LNHDA and CDR2 SQIVND (reference sequence). The V and J genes are TRBV19 and TRBJ1-5, with 10 positions matching TRBD1. The specimen sequenced was blood, either unsorted or a sorted T cell fraction (not recorded which). The clonotype comes from a male donor with ankylosing spondylitis or in good health (not recorded which). The DNA for the CDR3 is TGTGCCAGTAGTATCCCGGGACAGGGGTTCGGCAATCAGCCCCAGCATTTT. It encodes CASSIPGQGFGNQPQHF.